This passage covers 31 T cell receptor beta chains from one sample sequenced in a study of OX40 agonist ivuxolimab in advanced cancers. Produced via immunoSEQ multiplex PCR; TCRdb's table is partial and in-frame only. The repertoire holds more than 45,000 clones, with about 88% as singletons. The specimen comprised CD4+ or CD8+ T cells sorted from blood, sampled in a trial of the OX40 agonist ivuxolimab. These TCRs come from an adult with an advanced solid tumor such as melanoma, head and neck, liver or kidney cancer.

The chain couples TRBV4-3 to TRBJ1-1, with D possibly being TRBD1 (6 bases). The CDR3 contains 15 residues. Germline loops: CDR1 LGHNA, CDR2 YSLEER. V shed 4 bases and J shed 6 bases, with 18 bases lying between them. The CDR3 coding sequence is TGCGCCAGCAGCCTCGGGCGGGACATGGAGGCTGAAGCTTTCTTT. It specifies CASSLGRDMEAEAFF.

The chain employs TRBV27 and TRBJ2-3, with a possible D match to TRBD1 (6 bases). The germline CDR1 and CDR2 sequences are MNHEY and SMNVEV (reference sequence). The CDR3 is 16 residues long. The V end lost 7 bases, the J end lost 0 bases, and 17 bases lay between the germline ends. The CDR3 protein is CASNPNTGISTDTQYF. As DNA, the CDR3 is TGTGCCAGCAACCCTAATACAGGGATTAGCACAGATACGCAGTATTTT.

J is TRBJ1-1 and V is TRBV4-3; 7 bases are shared with TRBD1. CDR3 length equals 15 residues. CDR1 is LGHNA and CDR2 is YSLEER in the germline V gene. V shed 4 bases and J 2 bases; nucleotides not matched to a gene: 7. CDR3 residues: CASSPMAGGNTEAFF. Written as DNA, the CDR3 is TGCGCCAGCAGCCCCATGGCAGGGGGTAACACTGAAGCTTTCTTT.

This clone came up a few times. V and J are TRBV6-1 and TRBJ1-1, with D uncertain. CDR1 MNHNS and CDR2 SASEGT come from the germline V gene. This CDR3 is 11 amino acids long. V shed 7 bases and J shed 7 bases, with 10 bases lying between them. The DNA for the CDR3 is TGTGCCAGCACCCATGGTGTTGAAGCTTTCTTT. Translation: CASTHGVEAFF.

This clone has a single count. V and J are TRBV28 and TRBJ2-3; tentative D call: TRBD1 (5 bases). Trimming took off 2 bases at V and 0 bases at J, with 9 bases between the two ends. The CDR3 extends over 15 amino acids. CDR1 MDHEN and CDR2 SYDVKM come from the germline V gene. CDR3 sequence reads: CASSLLQGSTDTQYF. In nucleotides, the CDR3 is TGTGCCAGCAGTTTACTGCAGGGCAGCACAGATACGCAGTATTTT.

This chain uses TRBV29-1 with TRBJ2-1, with TRBD1 matching over 11 bases. This CDR3 spans 14 amino acids. Germline V gene sequence: CDR1 SQVTM, CDR2 ANQGSEA. V lost 6 bases and J lost 4; bases outside the gene matches: 5. The CDR3 DNA follows: TGCAGCGTCTCTGGGACAGGGGGATACAATGAGCAGTTCTTC. Protein product: CSVSGTGGYNEQFF.

This clone was counted a single time. The gene calls are TRBV9 and TRBJ2-7, with TRBD2 matching 8 bases. Germline lookup yields CDR1 SGDLS and CDR2 YYNGEE. The CDR3 extends over 15 amino acids. V was pared by 2 bases and J by 0 bases, with 4 bases of the junction left unmatched. This chain's CDR3 is CASSVSSGPSYEQYF. The CDR3 DNA follows: TGTGCCAGCAGCGTGTCTAGCGGGCCCTCCTACGAGCAGTACTTC.

The V call is TRBV10-2, the J call TRBJ1-2, with D maybe TRBD1 (5 bases). V lost 7 bases and J 6 bases, leaving 15 bases between the germline ends. The CDR3 sequence is 13 residues long. Germline assignment: CDR1 WSHSY and CDR2 SAAADI. The CDR3 region has the DNA TGCGCCAGCACGGACACGGGGAGACATGGCTACACCTTC. Translation: CASTDTGRHGYTF.

This chain connects TRBV11-2 to TRBJ2-2, with D unresolved. Germline CDR1 is SGHAT and CDR2 is FQNNGV. Trimming left V 1 base short and J 1 base short, with 4 bases between. CDR3 size: 14 residues. In nucleotides, the CDR3 is TGTGCCAGCAGCTTAGCGGTGAACACCGGGGAGCTGTTTTTT. Translating it yields CASSLAVNTGELFF. The variable domain in full, with the rest retrieved from reference TRBV11-2 and TRBJ2-2, is EAGVAQSPRYKIIEKRQSVAFWCNPISGHATLYWYQQILGQGPKLLIQFQNNGVVDDSQLPKDRFSAERLKGVDSTLKIQPAKLEDSAVYLCASSLAVNTGELFFGEGSRLTVL.

This chain uses TRBV9 with TRBJ2-2; D remains ambiguous. The ends were cut back, 4 bases at V and 8 bases at J, with 18 bases in the middle. Germline V gene data show CDR1 as SGDLS and CDR2 as YYNGEE. There are 15 residues in the CDR3. In DNA form, the CDR3 reads TGTGCCAGCAGCCCTGGACCTGGCTATACTGGGGAGCTGTTTTTT. Protein: CASSPGPGYTGELFF.

The gene calls are TRBV9 and TRBJ2-7, with a tentative D call TRBD2 (5 bases). The V end was cut by 1 base, the J end by 5 bases, with 13 bases between. CDR1 is SGDLS, CDR2 YYNGEE, per germline. The CDR3 contains 14 residues. CDR3 sequence (DNA): TGTGCCAGCAGCGTACTGGGGAGAGGAGACGAGCAGTACGTC. Translation gives CASSVLGRGDEQYV.

This sequence joins TRBV2 and TRBJ2-7; D is unresolved. Between the trimmed V and J ends, which lost 2 bases and 3 bases, there was a span of 5 bases. CDR1 SNHLY and CDR2 FYNNEI come from the germline V gene. The CDR3 totals 12 residues. The CDR3 loop reads CASSEPNYEQYF. The DNA of the CDR3 is TGTGCCAGCAGTGAACCTAACTACGAGCAGTACTTC.

The chain combines TRBV28 with TRBJ2-1; D unclear. The CDR3 sequence is 11 residues long. V gave up 4 bases and J gave up 8 bases, with 6 bases separating them. Germline V gene lookup returns CDR1 MDHEN and CDR2 SYDVKM. This CDR3 reads CASSSVDEQFF. CDR3 DNA: TGTGCCAGCAGTTCAGTGGATGAGCAGTTCTTC.

This clone has a single count. Relative to the germline gene, one junction end is altered; a read error may explain this. V is TRBV7-9 and J is TRBJ2-2; D is uncertain. The CDR3 is made up of 16 amino acids. In germline, CDR1 is SEHNR, CDR2 FQNEAQ (reference sequence). The CDR3 region is CASGLAPKVFTGELFF. DNA of the CDR3: TGTGCCAGCGGCTTAGCCCCGAAAGTCTTCACCGGGGAGCTGTTTTTT. Variable domain in full (rest from reference TRBV7-9 and TRBJ2-2): DTGVSQNPRHKITKRGQNVTFRCDPISEHNRLYWYRQTLGQGPEFLTYFQNEAQLEKSRLLSDRFSAERPKGSFSTLEIQRTEQGDSAMYLCASGLAPKVFTGELFFGEGSRLTVL.

This clone occurred once. The V and J genes are TRBV6-6 and TRBJ1-1, with D perhaps matching TRBD1 (5 bases). The CDR3 runs 14 residues. From germline, CDR1 is MNHNY and CDR2 SVGAGI (reference sequence). Trimming pared 10 bases from V and 0 bases from J, leaving 15 bases between. The CDR3 reads CATVARVMNTEAFF. The DNA for the CDR3 is TGTGCCACCGTCGCCAGGGTCATGAACACTGAAGCTTTCTTT.

V is TRBV14 and J is TRBJ2-1, with 7 bases aligning to TRBD2. The CDR3 has 15 residues. J lost 10 bases, V lost 2 bases, and 11 bases had no gene match. The germline CDR1 and CDR2 sequences are SGHDN and FVKESK. CDR3 sequence reads: CASSQRLAGVREQFF. The CDR3 DNA follows: TGTGCCAGCAGCCAACGCTTGGCGGGAGTAAGGGAGCAGTTCTTC.

The chain employs TRBV19 and TRBJ2-5, with D hard to call. CDR3 size: 13 residues. From germline, CDR1 is LNHDA and CDR2 SQIVND (reference sequence). Between the trimmed V and J ends, which lost 2 bases and 3 bases, there was a span of 7 bases. The CDR3 protein is CASSIYWEETQYF. CDR3 coding DNA: TGTGCCAGTAGTATATACTGGGAAGAGACCCAGTACTTC.

The chain joins TRBV2 to TRBJ1-2; D not certain. Germline values: CDR1 SNHLY, CDR2 FYNNEI. This CDR3 comprises 11 residues. The germline V and J ends were trimmed by 2 bases and 7 bases, with 5 bases remaining between them. In nucleotides, the CDR3 is TGTGCCAGCAGTGAAAGCGGTGGCTACACCTTC. Its translation is CASSESGGYTF.

V gene TRBV30 combines with J gene TRBJ2-7; D is unresolved. Germline V CDR1 and CDR2: GTSNPN, SVGIG (reference sequence). The V end was cut by 5 bases, the J end by 6 bases, with 14 bases between. The CDR3 totals 12 residues. The CDR3 DNA reads TGTGCCTGGCTCCCCCTTTCCGGCGAGCAGTACTTC. This translates into CAWLPLSGEQYF.

This chain joins TRBV29-1 and TRBJ1-2, with D possibly TRBD1 on 5 matching bases. The CDR3 loop spans 14 amino acids. The germline V and J ends were trimmed by 3 bases and 5 bases, with 16 bases remaining between them. The germline V gene has CDR1 SQVTM and CDR2 ANQGSEA. In DNA form, the CDR3 reads TGCAGCGTTGAGGAGGCAGGGAGAAGGTATGGCTACACCTTC. This translates into CSVEEAGRRYGYTF.

The chain recombines TRBV4-1 with TRBJ2-3; D possibly corresponds to TRBD2 (6 bases). The CDR3 extends over 16 amino acids. V was clipped by 6 bases and J by 1 base, with 17 bases between them. Germline values: CDR1 MGHRA, CDR2 YSYEKL. CDR3 bases: TGCGCCAGCAGGGCCCCCGGAGGGCCGGGCACAGATACGCAGTATTTT. Residues: CASRAPGGPGTDTQYF.

The chain employs TRBV11-2 and TRBJ2-7; D ambiguous. The V gene lost 0 bases and the J gene lost 2 bases, with 11 bases spanning the gap. This CDR3 has 15 residues. The germline gives CDR1 SGHAT, CDR2 FQNNGV. The CDR3 DNA reads TGTGCCAGCAGCTTAGACAGCCTACCAACCTACGAGCAGTACTTC. Its protein product is CASSLDSLPTYEQYF.

The chain links TRBV28 to TRBJ1-5, with a possible D match to TRBD1 (5 bases). The ends were cut back, 2 bases at V and 1 base at J, with 15 bases in the middle. Germline CDR1 MDHEN, CDR2 SYDVKM. The CDR3 has 17 residues. The CDR3 bases are TGTGCCAGCAGTTTAGGGTACGGGGCTTCGAGCAATCAGCCCCAGCATTTT. Protein sequence: CASSLGYGASSNQPQHF.

The V and J genes are TRBV11-2 and TRBJ2-1; no clear D gene. Germline V gene lookup returns CDR1 SGHAT and CDR2 FQNNGV. The CDR3 runs to 15 residues. With 1 base removed from V and 0 bases from J, the gap between germline ends came to 7 bases. The CDR3 protein is CASSLVLSSYNEQFF. CDR3 DNA: TGTGCCAGCAGCTTAGTGCTTAGCTCCTACAATGAGCAGTTCTTC.

V usage is TRBV7-9 and J usage is TRBJ2-4; D is tentatively TRBD1 or TRBD2 (5 bases each). The CDR3 is 13 amino acids. Germline assignment: CDR1 SEHNR and CDR2 FQNEAQ (reference sequence). With 4 bases removed from V and 6 bases from J, the gap between germline ends came to 10 bases. CDR3 DNA: TGTGCCAGCAGCTATTCCGGGACAAACATTCAGTACTTC. As protein: CASSYSGTNIQYF.

V and J are TRBV28 and TRBJ1-2; TRBD1 is a possible D gene (5 bases). Trimming took off 3 bases at V and 14 bases at J, with 13 bases between the two ends. Per the germline V gene, CDR1 is MDHEN and CDR2 is SYDVKM. The CDR3 length is 11 residues. CDR3 in DNA: TGTGCCAGCAGTTTGGGGCAGTCTGCAACCTTC. It translates to CASSLGQSATF.

V is TRBV6-5 and J is TRBJ1-2; the D gene is possibly TRBD1 (5 bases). Trimming took 8 bases from V and 5 from J, leaving 15 bases between them. The germline V gene encodes CDR1 MNHEY and CDR2 SVGAGI. The CDR3 spans 13 residues. CDR3 nucleotides: TGTGCCAGCTCGGGGAGTAGGGGTTATGGCTACACCTTC. It translates to CASSGSRGYGYTF.

This chain joins TRBV7-9 and TRBJ1-2; D gene unclear. The CDR3 is made up of 14 amino acids. V lost 5 bases and J lost 0, with 10 bases in between. Germline V gene lookup returns CDR1 SEHNR and CDR2 FQNEAQ (reference sequence). The CDR3 spells CASSLIRSNYGYTF. As DNA, the CDR3 is TGTGCCAGCAGCCTTATACGGTCTAACTATGGCTACACCTTC.

The J gene is TRBJ2-6, the V gene TRBV14; D gene ambiguous. The CDR3 contains 18 residues. Germline values: CDR1 SGHDN, CDR2 FVKESK. Trimming shortened V by 1 base and J by 0 bases, and 13 bases separated the two germline ends. The CDR3 here is CASSQARIPHSGANVLTF. CDR3 nucleotide sequence: TGTGCCAGCAGCCAAGCCCGGATTCCCCACTCTGGGGCCAACGTCCTGACTTTC. Full variable domain (missing parts from reference TRBV14 and TRBJ2-6): EAGVTQFPSHSVIEKGQTVTLRCDPISGHDNLYWYRRVMGKEIKFLLHFVKESKQDESGMPNNRFLAERTGGTYSTLKVQPAELEDSGVYFCASSQARIPHSGANVLTFGAGSRLTVL.

The chain uses TRBV28 and TRBJ1-2; D is ambiguous. This CDR3 comprises 12 residues. Trimming removed 4 bases from V and 8 bases from J, with 11 bases in between. From germline, CDR1 is MDHEN and CDR2 SYDVKM. CDR3 sequence: CASSSDARGYTF. Here the CDR3 DNA reads TGTGCCAGCAGTTCCGACGCGCGCGGCTACACCTTC.

The chain joins TRBV7-9 to TRBJ2-7; 12 nucleotides match TRBD2. Germline loops: CDR1 SEHNR, CDR2 FQNEAQ (reference sequence). V gave up 4 bases and J gave up 5 bases; unmatched junction bases: 12. CDR3 size: 17 residues. This CDR3 reads CASSSQLRLAGVNEQYF. CDR3 bases: TGTGCCAGCAGCTCTCAACTCCGACTAGCGGGAGTGAACGAGCAGTACTTC. Full variable domain (missing parts from reference TRBV7-9 and TRBJ2-7): DTGVSQNPRHKITKRGQNVTFRCDPISEHNRLYWYRQTLGQGPEFLTYFQNEAQLEKSRLLSDRFSAERPKGSFSTLEIQRTEQGDSAMYLCASSSQLRLAGVNEQYFGPGTRLTVT.